These 15 T cell receptor beta chains share one sample of origin, sequenced in a study of blood T cell repertoires in COVID-19. Profiled with immunoSEQ multiplex PCR; TCRdb holds only in-frame clones, not every one. The table lists under 300,000 clones, nearly 90% of them singletons. Sequencing was carried out using PBMCs or T cells enriched from blood (not recorded which). These receptors were obtained from an older woman who had recovered from COVID-19.

The rearrangement joins TRBV24-1 to TRBJ2-3, with TRBD2 matching over 7 bases. The CDR3 has 17 residues. Trimming cost V 4 bases and J 3 bases; bases outside gene matches: 12. Germline CDR1 and CDR2: KGHDR and SFDVKD. DNA of the CDR3: TGTGCCACCAGTGACATGCGGGAGATCGAAGGGACAGATACGCAGTATTTT. Its translation is CATSDMREIEGTDTQYF.

This clone was recorded a few times. V usage is TRBV27 and J usage is TRBJ2-7, with D possibly TRBD2 on 5 matching bases. The germline V gene has CDR1 MNHEY and CDR2 SMNVEV (reference sequence). This CDR3 is built from 13 residues. V was shortened by 6 bases and J by 0 bases, with 9 bases between the two germline ends. The CDR3 sequence is CASRPLVSYEQYF. CDR3 bases: TGTGCCAGCAGGCCACTAGTCTCCTACGAGCAGTACTTC.

The rearrangement joins TRBV9 to TRBJ2-7, with 11 bases fitting TRBD2. From germline, CDR1 is SGDLS and CDR2 YYNGEE. The V segment lost 3 bases and the J segment 0 bases; nucleotides outside the gene matches: 2. CDR3 size: 15 residues. The DNA of the CDR3 is TGTGCCAGCAGCGAGGGGACTAGCGGCTCCTACGAGCAGTACTTC. Residues: CASSEGTSGSYEQYF.

As for this clone: The sample holds other DNA sequences that translate to the same CDR3. The chain couples TRBV12-3 or TRBV12-4 to TRBJ1-1; no clear D gene. The CDR3 totals 11 residues. Trimming removed 6 bases from V and 5 bases from J, with 7 bases in between. The CDR3 nucleotides read TGTGCCAGCAGGGGGAGGACTGAAGCTTTCTTT. Its translation: CASRGRTEAFF.

The chain employs TRBV7-9 and TRBJ2-1; 9 bases fit TRBD2. This CDR3 is built from 17 residues. Unmatched junction bases numbered 4, after V lost 1 base and J lost 0 bases. Germline-derived CDR1 and CDR2 are SEHNR and FQNEAQ (reference sequence). The CDR3 sequence: CASSLGGRANSYNEQFF. CDR3 DNA: TGTGCCAGCAGCTTAGGCGGGAGGGCCAACTCCTACAATGAGCAGTTCTTC.

The chain recombines TRBV6-1 with TRBJ1-5; D is perhaps TRBD1 (5 bases). Germline assignment: CDR1 MNHNS and CDR2 SASEGT. This CDR3 is 16 amino acids long. V lost 4 bases to trimming and J lost 2 bases, with 15 bases between them. The CDR3: CASSGGGGWGNQPQHF. The CDR3 region has the DNA TGTGCCAGCAGTGGCGGGGGAGGGTGGGGCAATCAGCCCCAGCATTTT.

The chain's CDR3 is CASSEGRLEQFF. In DNA form, the CDR3 reads TGTGCCAGCAGTGAAGGGAGACTTGAGCAGTTCTTC. The rearrangement uses TRBV25-1 and TRBJ2-1; D might be TRBD2 (5 bases). There are 12 residues in the CDR3. Germline V gene data show CDR1 as MGHDK and CDR2 as SYGVNS. V dropped 2 bases and J dropped 9 bases, with 8 bases sitting between them. The variable domain in full, with the rest retrieved from reference TRBV25-1 and TRBJ2-1, is EADIYQTPRYLVIGTGKKITLECSQTMGHDKMYWYQQDPGMELHLIHYSYGVNSTEKGDLSSESTVSRIRTEHFPLTLESARPSHTSQYLCASSEGRLEQFFGPGTRLTVL.

The V call is TRBV9, the J call TRBJ2-1; D is possibly TRBD1 (5 bases). Germline loops: CDR1 SGDLS, CDR2 YYNGEE. Between the trimmed V and J ends, which lost 4 bases and 0 bases, there was a span of 11 bases. This CDR3 region has 15 residues. The CDR3 loop is CASSTRQSSYNEQFF. In nucleotides, the CDR3 is TGTGCCAGCAGCACCAGACAGAGCTCCTACAATGAGCAGTTCTTC.

The CDR3 sequence is CASQGRATNEKLFF. CDR3 sequence (DNA): TGTGCCAGCCAGGGGCGAGCAACTAATGAAAAACTGTTTTTT. The J gene is TRBJ1-4, the V gene TRBV6-5, with D maybe TRBD1 (6 bases). The CDR3 totals 14 residues. From germline, CDR1 is MNHEY and CDR2 SVGAGI. With 8 bases removed from V and 0 bases from J, the gap between germline ends came to 10 bases.

This rearrangement joins TRBV28 to TRBJ2-7, with a weak D call TRBD2 (6 bases). The germline CDR1 and CDR2 sequences are MDHEN and SYDVKM. The CDR3 covers 15 residues. V lost 5 bases and J lost 0, with 14 bases in between. DNA of the CDR3: TGTGCCAGCAGTCTCTGGGACTCACGCTCCTACGAGCAGTACTTC. It yields the protein CASSLWDSRSYEQYF.

The V gene is TRBV7-9, the J gene TRBJ2-5; D might be TRBD1 (5 bases). The germline V gene has CDR1 SEHNR and CDR2 FQNEAQ (reference sequence). Trimming pared 8 bases from V and 5 bases from J, leaving 21 bases between. This CDR3 contains 15 residues. Here the CDR3 reads CASSRPQGPWETQYF. CDR3 DNA sequence: TGTGCCAGCTCTCGTCCGCAGGGCCCTTGGGAGACCCAGTACTTC.

This clone showed up just once. The chain links TRBV5-1 to TRBJ2-3; tentative D call: TRBD2 (6 bases). Trimming removed 0 bases at V and 0 bases at J, with 11 bases between. The CDR3 runs to 16 residues. In germline, CDR1 is SGHRS, CDR2 YFSETQ. CDR3 nucleotides: TGCGCCAGCAGCTTGGCAGGGACTCTAAGCACAGATACGCAGTATTTT. Residues: CASSLAGTLSTDTQYF. Using reference TRBV5-1 and TRBJ2-3 for the parts outside the CDR3, the full variable domain is KAGVTQTPRYLIKTRGQQVTLSCSPISGHRSVSWYQQTPGQGLQFLFEYFSETQRNKGNFPGRFSGRQFSNSRSEMNVSTLELGDSALYLCASSLAGTLSTDTQYFGPGTRLTVL.

CDR3 sequence reads: CASTPGQGTDTQYF. CDR3 sequence (DNA): TGCGCCAGCACCCCAGGACAGGGAACAGATACGCAGTATTTT. The chain couples TRBV5-1 to TRBJ2-3; 8 bases agree with TRBD1. The CDR3 has 14 amino acids. Germline loops: CDR1 SGHRS, CDR2 YFSETQ. The V and J ends lost 6 bases and 3 bases, in that order; junction bases with no gene match: 6.

The rearrangement links TRBV9 to TRBJ2-1; a possible D gene is TRBD1 (6 bases). Germline V lookup: CDR1 SGDLS, CDR2 YYNGEE. The CDR3 has 18 amino acids. The ends were cut back, 0 bases at V and 1 base at J, with 17 bases in the middle. CDR3 sequence (DNA): TGTGCCAGCAGCGTAGGGGGGCCAGGGTATGGGTCCTACAATGAGCAGTTCTTC. Its translation: CASSVGGPGYGSYNEQFF.

V is TRBV7-8 and J is TRBJ1-5; D call uncertain. Germline V lookup: CDR1 SGHVS, CDR2 FQNEAQ. There are 13 residues in the CDR3. Deletions cut 2 bases from V and 2 bases from J, with 4 bases between. The CDR3 DNA is TGTGCCAGCAGCTTACAGGGCAATCAGCCCCAGCATTTT. Translated, it gives CASSLQGNQPQHF.